A single TCR beta chain is shown here with its context. As yet, its antigen is unknown. The data are from a study of T cell repertoires in cytomegalovirus infection. For the study at large: Signatures in public TCR beta sequences pointed to both CMV infection and matching HLA type. Findings of the study overall: Frequencies of public TCR beta families were cumulated, and this identified carriers of CMV plus the relevant HLA. What dominated the ex vivo response were HLA-C-restricted CMV-specific TCR beta clonotypes.

TCRdb independently ran MiXCR on the reads; one entry per CDR3 protein. The sample gives fewer than 400,000 distinct CDR3 sequences, about a sixth of which show up once; less than 9.5% is in the top ten. Trimming took off 6 bases at V and 8 bases at J, with 19 bases between the two ends. CDR1 is DFQATT, CDR2 SNEGSKA, per germline (reference sequence). This CDR3 region has 13 residues. The source material was PBMCs. The chain has TRBV20-1 and TRBJ1-2; D is possibly TRBD1 (5 bases). The receptor was derived from a human donor in good health (CMV status not recorded). Some clones in this sample may be carry-over from other donors' samples. This CDR3 reads CSAKGSAGEGYTF. CDR3 sequence (DNA): TGCAGTGCCAAGGGGTCAGCGGGGGAAGGCTACACCTTC.